The rows below give T cell receptor beta chains drawn from one sample of a study of blood T cell repertoires in COVID-19. This table comes from immunoSEQ multiplex PCR, and its TCRdb copy is limited to in-frame clones, with some not included. The table has 150,000 to 180,000 clones, 88% seen once; the top ten hold 2% to 3%. Sequenced input: peripheral blood. The receptors shown here come from a woman in her 70s with acute or convalescent COVID-19. Both conserved end residues are trimmed from each CDR3. D genes are given only for firm matches.

V gene	J gene	D gene	CDR3 protein
TRBV20-1	TRBJ1-1	-	SARGRLVAF
TRBV24-1	TRBJ2-7	TRBD1	ATSDSGQGSDEQY
TRBV21-1	TRBJ2-5	-	ASSKRGLSYQETQY
TRBV5-6	TRBJ2-7	TRBD1	ASSFYRPGTGARNEQY
TRBV28	TRBJ1-2	TRBD1	ASISGQNYGYT
TRBV19	TRBJ1-1	TRBD1	ASSRSDREKAF
TRBV7-9	TRBJ1-1	TRBD1	ASSLGGRDRIEAF
TRBV10-2	TRBJ2-7	TRBD2	ATRLAGTYEQY
TRBV9	TRBJ2-1	-	ASSVGPGGFYNEQF
TRBV18	TRBJ1-1	TRBD1	ASSLTGEGNTEAF
TRBV5-1	TRBJ1-1	TRBD1	ASSLADRGWNTEAF
TRBV4-1	TRBJ1-5	-	ASSGITGIGQPQH
TRBV3-1/TRBV3-2	TRBJ2-3	TRBD2	ASSQALLAGGTDSTDTQY
TRBV29-1	TRBJ1-1	-	SANRGRAGAAF
TRBV5-5	TRBJ1-2	-	ASSLGQPNYGYT
TRBV5-6	TRBJ1-6	TRBD1	ASSWGTANSPLH
TRBV27	TRBJ2-7	-	ASSSDTRYEQY
TRBV19	TRBJ1-3	-	ASSIQTGSSGNTIY
TRBV19	TRBJ1-1	-	ASREDTEAF
TRBV10-3	TRBJ2-7	TRBD1	AISGDRGLSSYEQY
TRBV27	TRBJ1-3	TRBD1	ASSADRGPLSGNTIY
TRBV6-5	TRBJ2-7	TRBD1	ASKTDRVPYEQY
TRBV9	TRBJ2-5	-	ASSVGIQETQY
TRBV21-1	TRBJ2-5	-	ASSKDKGQGETQY
TRBV28	TRBJ1-5	-	ATTSGSYQPQH
TRBV14	TRBJ1-1	TRBD1	ASSQGSWTGGQFAF
TRBV6-5	TRBJ1-2	TRBD1	ASILSGTGGVYT
TRBV18	TRBJ1-5	-	ASSPQSYQPQH
TRBV9	TRBJ2-5	TRBD1	ASSVGDRGQGETQY
TRBV7-2	TRBJ2-1	TRBD2	ASSPSDLSGGPSF
TRBV6-5	TRBJ1-2	-	ASTETGFYGYT
TRBV4-1	TRBJ1-1	TRBD1	ASSQDNRGRTEAF
TRBV15	TRBJ1-1	TRBD1	ATSRKQGKAF
TRBV5-5	TRBJ1-2	-	ASSSDSYGYT